This T cell receptor beta chain stems from a study of CD8+ T cells in alopecia areata. Study background: Treatment of the treated patients consisted of oral tofacitinib, 5 to 10 mg twice daily. Whole-study findings and limits: Among the 100 top clones, expanded CD8+ clones, like scalp clonality, were significantly decreased by tofacitinib.

Notes on this clone: Its antigen is unidentified.

Documented treatment: oral pan-JAK inhibitor, 5-10 mg twice daily. TCR sequencing used cDNA made by reverse transcription of extracted RNA. The assay was immunoSEQ multiplex PCR, and TCRdb's table has in-frame clones only and misses some. Here the sample spans 150,000 to 200,000 clones, under 60% being singletons. The CDR3 runs to 17 residues. CDR1 and CDR2 from the germline V gene are MGHRA and YSYEKL. V lost 0 bases, J lost 2 bases, and 14 bases lay in between. The clonotype comes from a human donor with alopecia areata. The chain combines TRBV4-1 with TRBJ2-1; D gene ambiguous. This specimen consisted of CD8+ T cells sorted from blood, obtained at week 24, from a patient treated with tofacitinib. The CDR3 DNA follows: TGCGCCAGCAGCCAAGAATCCCCCTACGCAACCTACAATGAGCAGTTCTTC. Protein sequence: CASSQESPYATYNEQFF.